Each of the 19 T cell receptor beta chains below was sequenced from the same sample in a study of blood T cell repertoires in COVID-19. Using immunoSEQ multiplex PCR, the repertoire was profiled, and TCRdb retains in-frame clones only, with some absent. The profile shows a few hundred thousand clones, approximately 78% of them singletons. Sequenced material: peripheral blood. The receptors originated from a woman of 80 years or more with COVID-19, enrolled during active disease.

V is TRBV6-6 and J is TRBJ1-4; 9 bases are shared with TRBD1. Trimming at V came to 5 bases and at J to 1 base, leaving 8 bases not matched to a gene. Germline V gene lookup returns CDR1 MNHNY and CDR2 SVGAGI (reference sequence). The CDR3 spans 17 residues. The CDR3 loop is CASSQQGATLTNEKLFF. The CDR3 DNA follows: TGTGCCAGCAGTCAACAGGGGGCTACATTAACTAATGAAAAACTGTTTTTT.

The V gene is TRBV7-9, the J gene TRBJ2-7; TRBD1 aligns across 10 bases. The CDR3 loop spans 16 amino acids. Germline V CDR1 and CDR2: SEHNR, FQNEAQ (reference sequence). J was trimmed by 0 bases and V by 5 bases; bases with no gene match: 7. The CDR3 spells CASSELWTGGSYEQYF. The DNA for the CDR3 is TGTGCCAGCAGCGAGTTATGGACAGGGGGCTCCTACGAGCAGTACTTC. The variable domain in full, with the rest retrieved from reference TRBV7-9 and TRBJ2-7, is DTGVSQNPRHKITKRGQNVTFRCDPISEHNRLYWYRQTLGQGPEFLTYFQNEAQLEKSRLLSDRFSAERPKGSFSTLEIQRTEQGDSAMYLCASSELWTGGSYEQYFGPGTRLTVT.

This chain joins TRBV5-1 and TRBJ2-1; D is possibly TRBD2 (6 bases). The V end lost 4 bases, the J end lost 7 bases, and 24 bases lay between the germline ends. The CDR3 is 17 residues long. The germline gives CDR1 SGHRS, CDR2 YFSETQ. CDR3 protein: CASSPGVGGLPLNEQFF. The CDR3 region has the DNA TGCGCCAGCAGCCCGGGGGTTGGGGGACTCCCCCTAAATGAGCAGTTCTTC.

The chain combines TRBV9 with TRBJ2-3; 9 bases map to TRBD2. CDR1 is SGDLS and CDR2 is YYNGEE in the germline V gene. The CDR3 extends over 16 amino acids. V gave up 3 bases and J gave up 4 bases; unmatched junction bases: 9. Written as DNA, the CDR3 is TGTGCCAGCAGCGAATCTAGCGGGAAAGCTGCAGATACGCAGTATTTT. It yields the protein CASSESSGKAADTQYF.

The chain carries TRBV7-9 and TRBJ1-2; no definite D call. The CDR3 length is 15 residues. CDR1 and CDR2 (germline): SEHNR, FQNEAQ (reference sequence). V lost 5 bases and J 3 bases, leaving 16 bases between the germline ends. DNA for the CDR3: TGTGCCAGCAGCCAAAGGACCTCCGGGGACTATGGCTACACCTTC. It encodes CASSQRTSGDYGYTF.

The rearrangement uses TRBV19 and TRBJ1-1, with a tentative D call TRBD1 (5 bases). The germline V and J ends were trimmed by 8 bases and 6 bases, with 19 bases remaining between them. From germline, CDR1 is LNHDA and CDR2 SQIVND (reference sequence). The CDR3 extends over 14 amino acids. The CDR3 coding sequence is TGTGCCAGTGGAAACCAGGGCTGGATGGCTGAAGCTTTCTTT. It codes for CASGNQGWMAEAFF.

The chain is built from TRBV9 and TRBJ1-6, with 8 bases matching TRBD1. Looked up from germline, CDR1 is SGDLS and CDR2 is YYNGEE. The CDR3 has 16 residues. The V segment lost 4 bases and the J segment 12 bases; nucleotides outside the gene matches: 15. The CDR3 DNA reads as TGTGCCAGCAGCCCCCGGATAGACAGGGGACTTGTACCCCTCCACTTT. This translates into CASSPRIDRGLVPLHF.

This clone was seen a handful of times. The chain joins TRBV6-1 to TRBJ1-5; TRBD1 agrees at 7 bases. The trim removed 0 bases at V and 7 bases at J, leaving 3 bases unmatched. The CDR3 has 14 amino acids. Germline CDR1 reads MNHNS; CDR2 reads SASEGT. The CDR3 spells CASSEAVTGQPQHF. CDR3 DNA: TGTGCCAGCAGTGAAGCGGTGACAGGGCAGCCCCAGCATTTT.

CDR3 loop: CASSLQPNYGYTF. CDR3 in DNA: TGTGCCAGCAGTCTACAGCCTAACTATGGCTACACCTTC. V and J are TRBV27 and TRBJ1-2; D unresolved. Trimming stripped 5 bases from V and 0 bases from J, with 7 bases between. CDR3 length: 13 residues. The germline gives CDR1 MNHEY, CDR2 SMNVEV (reference sequence).

With respect to this clone: In the same sample, other DNA sequences code for this CDR3. The chain employs TRBV7-3 and TRBJ1-1; D is possibly TRBD1 (5 bases). The CDR3 runs to 13 residues. CDR1 and CDR2 (germline): SGHTA, FQGTGA. Trimming pared 0 bases from V and 5 bases from J, leaving 7 bases between. CDR3 region: CASSLTAGTEAFF. The CDR3 region has the DNA TGTGCCAGCAGCTTAACGGCAGGGACTGAAGCTTTCTTT.

The chain joins TRBV5-1 to TRBJ2-5, with TRBD1 matching over 8 bases. There are 16 residues in the CDR3. CDR1 is SGHRS and CDR2 is YFSETQ in the germline V gene. The junction had 6 bases not matched to a gene; V was cut back by 0 bases and J by 2 bases. DNA of the CDR3: TGCGCCAGCAGCTTGGTGACAGGGGCCGATCAAGAGACCCAGTACTTC. Its translation is CASSLVTGADQETQYF.

A remark on this clone: The junction shows a germline mismatch at one end, possibly a read error. The rearrangement joins TRBV11-3 to TRBJ2-1; 8 nucleotides align to TRBD1. The CDR3 loop spans 17 amino acids. In germline, CDR1 is SGHNT, CDR2 YENEEA. CDR3 region: CASSLVYGTGSSNEQFF. CDR3 DNA: TGTGCCAGCAGCTTAGTTTATGGGACAGGTTCCTCCAATGAGCAGTTCTTC.

There are a few counts of this clone. V is TRBV18 and J is TRBJ2-1; 12 nucleotides match TRBD2. Trimming removed 3 bases from V and 1 base from J; junction bases left unmatched: 4. The CDR3 is 17 amino acids. Germline values: CDR1 KGHSH, CDR2 LQKENI. CDR3 bases: TGTGCCAGCTCACCCTCGGGACTAGCGGGTTCCTACAATGAGCAGTTCTTC. The encoded protein is CASSPSGLAGSYNEQFF.

This sequence joins TRBV7-2 and TRBJ2-7; D remains unclear. The CDR3 extends over 14 amino acids. Germline V gene data show CDR1 as SGHTA and CDR2 as FQGNSA. V was shortened by 5 bases and J by 5 bases, with 16 bases between the two germline ends. As DNA, the CDR3 is TGTGCCAGCAGCCCCCGACTCGTTCGGAACGAGCAGTACTTC. Its translation: CASSPRLVRNEQYF.

This chain links TRBV18 with TRBJ1-5; D unclear. The V gene's germline CDR1 is KGHSH and CDR2 LQKENI. The V end lost 4 bases, the J end lost 2 bases, and 9 bases lay between the germline ends. This CDR3 has 14 residues. The CDR3 here is CASSRTDGNQPQHF. The DNA for the CDR3 is TGTGCCAGCTCACGAACAGATGGCAATCAGCCCCAGCATTTT.

V is TRBV18 and J is TRBJ2-3; a weak D match, TRBD1 (6 bases). V lost 3 bases to trimming and J lost 4 bases, with 11 bases between them. Germline assignment: CDR1 KGHSH and CDR2 LQKENI. The CDR3 is 14 amino acids. CDR3: CASSPLGAADTQYF. As DNA, the CDR3 is TGTGCCAGCTCACCGCTGGGGGCGGCAGATACGCAGTATTTT.

The V gene is TRBV7-3, the J gene TRBJ1-1; 12 bases fit TRBD1. The CDR3 is made up of 16 amino acids. V shed 3 bases and J 3 bases; nucleotides not matched to a gene: 5. Germline CDR1 is SGHTA and CDR2 is FQGTGA. The CDR3 sequence: CASSFRDRGLDTEAFF. The CDR3 DNA reads TGTGCCAGCAGCTTTCGGGACAGGGGGCTTGACACTGAAGCTTTCTTT. Complete variable domain (other parts from reference TRBV7-3 and TRBJ1-1): GAGVSQTPSNKVTEKGKYVELRCDPISGHTALYWYRQSLGQGPEFLIYFQGTGAADDSGLPNDRFFAVRPEGSVSTLKIQRTERGDSAVYLCASSFRDRGLDTEAFFGQGTRLTVV.

The chain is built from TRBV18 and TRBJ2-7; 8 bases align to TRBD2. Germline-derived CDR1 and CDR2 are KGHSH and LQKENI. V gave up 2 bases and J gave up 5 bases; unmatched junction bases: 14. This CDR3 contains 17 residues. CDR3 in DNA: TGTGCCAGCTCACCAGGGCTAGCGGGCCTTGGGGGCAACGAGCAGTACTTC. This codes for CASSPGLAGLGGNEQYF.

V is TRBV30 and J is TRBJ1-1; possibly TRBD1 for D (5 bases). The germline V gene encodes CDR1 GTSNPN and CDR2 SVGIG (reference sequence). The ends were cut back, 1 base at V and 1 base at J, with 7 bases in the middle. The CDR3 loop spans 13 amino acids. The CDR3 reads CAWSEQENTEAFF. The DNA of the CDR3 is TGTGCCTGGAGTGAACAGGAGAACACTGAAGCTTTCTTT. Looking up the rest from reference TRBV30 and TRBJ1-1 gives the full variable domain: SQTIHQWPATLVQPVGSPLSLECTVEGTSNPNLYWYRQAAGRGLQLLFYSVGIGQISSEVPQNLSASRPQDRQFILSSKKLLLSDSGFYLCAWSEQENTEAFFGQGTRLTVV.